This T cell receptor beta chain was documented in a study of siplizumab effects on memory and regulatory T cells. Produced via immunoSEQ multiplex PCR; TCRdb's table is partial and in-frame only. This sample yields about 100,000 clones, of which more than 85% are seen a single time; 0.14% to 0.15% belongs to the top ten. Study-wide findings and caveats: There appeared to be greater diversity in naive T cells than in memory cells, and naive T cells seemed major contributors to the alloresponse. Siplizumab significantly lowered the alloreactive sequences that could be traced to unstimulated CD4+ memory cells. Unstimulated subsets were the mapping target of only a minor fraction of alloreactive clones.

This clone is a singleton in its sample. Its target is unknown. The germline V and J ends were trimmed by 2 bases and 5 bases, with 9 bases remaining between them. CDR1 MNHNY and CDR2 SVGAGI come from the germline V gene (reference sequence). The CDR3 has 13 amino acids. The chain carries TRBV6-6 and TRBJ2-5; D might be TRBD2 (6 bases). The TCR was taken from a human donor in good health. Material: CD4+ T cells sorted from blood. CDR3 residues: CASSYRERETQYF. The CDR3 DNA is TGTGCCAGCAGTTACCGGGAGCGGGAGACCCAGTACTTC.